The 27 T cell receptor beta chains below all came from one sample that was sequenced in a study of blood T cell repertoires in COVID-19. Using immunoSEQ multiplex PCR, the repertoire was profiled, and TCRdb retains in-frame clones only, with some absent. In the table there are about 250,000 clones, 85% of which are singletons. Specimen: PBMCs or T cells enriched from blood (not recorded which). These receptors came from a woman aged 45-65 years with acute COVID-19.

For the CDR3, the DNA is TGTGCCAGCAGCTTAGAGGCGGGAGCTAGCACAGATACGCAGTATTTT. It encodes CASSLEAGASTDTQYF. This chain links TRBV7-8 with TRBJ2-3; 7 bases agree with TRBD2. The germline V gene has CDR1 SGHVS and CDR2 FQNEAQ. The J segment lost 0 bases and the V segment lost 1 base, leaving 4 bases of the junction unmatched. The CDR3 has 16 amino acids.

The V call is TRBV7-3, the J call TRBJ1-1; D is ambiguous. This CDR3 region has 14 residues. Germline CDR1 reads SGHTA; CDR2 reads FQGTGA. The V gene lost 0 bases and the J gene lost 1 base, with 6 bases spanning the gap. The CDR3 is CASSLTNRNTEAFF. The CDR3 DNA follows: TGTGCCAGCAGCTTAACGAACAGGAACACTGAAGCTTTCTTT.

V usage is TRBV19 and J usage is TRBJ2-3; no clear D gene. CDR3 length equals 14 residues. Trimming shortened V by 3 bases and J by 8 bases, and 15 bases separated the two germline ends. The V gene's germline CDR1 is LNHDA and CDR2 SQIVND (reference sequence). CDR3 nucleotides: TGTGCCAGTAGTATGGCGGAGAATCGAGGTACGCAGTATTTT. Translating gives CASSMAENRGTQYF.

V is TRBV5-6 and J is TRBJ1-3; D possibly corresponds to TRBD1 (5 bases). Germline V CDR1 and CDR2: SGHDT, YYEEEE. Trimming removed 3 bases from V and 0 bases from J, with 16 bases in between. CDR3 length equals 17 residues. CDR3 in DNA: TGTGCCAGCAGCTATGGGGCAGTGTCCTTCTCTGGAAACACCATATATTTT. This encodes CASSYGAVSFSGNTIYF.

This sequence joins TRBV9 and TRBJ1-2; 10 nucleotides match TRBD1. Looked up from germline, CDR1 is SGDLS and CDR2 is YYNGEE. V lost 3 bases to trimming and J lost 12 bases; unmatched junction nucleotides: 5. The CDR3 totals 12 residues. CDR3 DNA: TGTGCCAGCAGCGAACGGACAGGGGGACACACCTTC. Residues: CASSERTGGHTF.

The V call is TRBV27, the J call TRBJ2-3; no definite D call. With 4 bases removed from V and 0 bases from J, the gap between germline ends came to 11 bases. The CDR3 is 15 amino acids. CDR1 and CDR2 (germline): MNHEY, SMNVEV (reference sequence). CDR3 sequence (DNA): TGTGCCAGCAGTTCTTGGGCCTCTAGCACAGATACGCAGTATTTT. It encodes CASSSWASSTDTQYF.

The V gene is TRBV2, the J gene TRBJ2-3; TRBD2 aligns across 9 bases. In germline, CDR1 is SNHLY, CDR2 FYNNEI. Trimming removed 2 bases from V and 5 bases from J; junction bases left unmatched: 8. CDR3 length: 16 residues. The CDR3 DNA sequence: TGTGCCAGCAGTGAAACCCGCGGGGGGGCAGGAGATACGCAGTATTTT. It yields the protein CASSETRGGAGDTQYF.

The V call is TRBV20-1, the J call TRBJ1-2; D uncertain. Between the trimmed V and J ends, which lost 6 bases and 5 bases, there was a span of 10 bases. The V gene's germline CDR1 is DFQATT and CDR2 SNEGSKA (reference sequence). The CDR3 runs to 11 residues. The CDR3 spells CSATFRYGYTF. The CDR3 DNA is TGCAGTGCAACCTTTCGGTATGGCTACACCTTC.

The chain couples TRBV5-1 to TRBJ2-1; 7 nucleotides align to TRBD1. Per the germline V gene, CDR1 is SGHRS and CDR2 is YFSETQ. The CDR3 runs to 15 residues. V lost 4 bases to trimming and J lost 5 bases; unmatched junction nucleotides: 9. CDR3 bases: TGCGCCAGCAGCATGTCCGGGACAGTAAACAATGAGCAGTTCTTC. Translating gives CASSMSGTVNNEQFF.

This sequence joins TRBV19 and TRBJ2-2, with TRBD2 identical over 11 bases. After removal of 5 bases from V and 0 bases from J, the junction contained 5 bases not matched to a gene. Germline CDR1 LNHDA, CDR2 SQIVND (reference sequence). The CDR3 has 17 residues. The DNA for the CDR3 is TGTGCCAGTAGTCGCGGACTAGCGGGCTCGAACACCGGGGAGCTGTTTTTT. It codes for CASSRGLAGSNTGELFF.

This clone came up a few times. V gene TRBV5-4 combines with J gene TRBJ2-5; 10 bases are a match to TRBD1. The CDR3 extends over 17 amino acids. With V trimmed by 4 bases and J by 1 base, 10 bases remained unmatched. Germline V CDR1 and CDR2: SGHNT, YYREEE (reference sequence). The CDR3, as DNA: TGTGCCAGCAGCCTCCGGGACAGGGGCCCCTCCCAAGAGACCCAGTACTTC. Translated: CASSLRDRGPSQETQYF. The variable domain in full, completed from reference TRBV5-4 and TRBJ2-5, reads ETGVTQSPTHLIKTRGQQVTLRCSSQSGHNTVSWYQQALGQGPQFIFQYYREEENGRGNFPPRFSGLQFPNYSSELNVNALELDDSALYLCASSLRDRGPSQETQYFGPGTRLLVL.

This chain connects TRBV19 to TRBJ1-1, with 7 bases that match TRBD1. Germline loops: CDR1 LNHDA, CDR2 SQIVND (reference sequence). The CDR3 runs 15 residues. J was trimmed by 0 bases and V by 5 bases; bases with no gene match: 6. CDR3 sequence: CASSYRGRMNTEAFF. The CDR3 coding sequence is TGTGCCAGTAGTTACAGGGGTCGGATGAACACTGAAGCTTTCTTT.

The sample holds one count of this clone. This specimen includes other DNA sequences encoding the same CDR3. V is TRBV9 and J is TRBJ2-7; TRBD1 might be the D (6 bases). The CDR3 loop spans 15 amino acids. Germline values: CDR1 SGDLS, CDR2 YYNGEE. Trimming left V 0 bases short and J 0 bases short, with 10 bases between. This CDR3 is CASSVGGQSSYEQYF. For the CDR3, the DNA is TGTGCCAGCAGCGTAGGGGGACAAAGCTCCTACGAGCAGTACTTC.

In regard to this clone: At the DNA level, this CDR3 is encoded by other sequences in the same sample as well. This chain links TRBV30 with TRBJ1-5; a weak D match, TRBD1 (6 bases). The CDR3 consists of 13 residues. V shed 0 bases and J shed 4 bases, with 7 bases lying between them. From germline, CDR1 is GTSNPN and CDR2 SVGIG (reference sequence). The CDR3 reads CAWSVGGNQPQHF. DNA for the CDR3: TGTGCCTGGAGTGTAGGGGGAAATCAGCCCCAGCATTTT.

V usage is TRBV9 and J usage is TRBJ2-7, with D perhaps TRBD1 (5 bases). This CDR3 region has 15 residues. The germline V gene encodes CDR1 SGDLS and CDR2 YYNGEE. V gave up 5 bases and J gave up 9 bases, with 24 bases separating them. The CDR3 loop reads CASSLGAGFEARQYF. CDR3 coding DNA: TGTGCCAGCAGTCTAGGGGCAGGGTTTGAAGCGAGGCAGTACTTC.

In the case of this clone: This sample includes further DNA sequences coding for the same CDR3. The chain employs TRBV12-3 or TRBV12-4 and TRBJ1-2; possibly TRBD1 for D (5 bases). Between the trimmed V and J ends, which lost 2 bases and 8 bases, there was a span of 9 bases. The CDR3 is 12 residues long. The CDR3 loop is CASSLTGYGYTF. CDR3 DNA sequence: TGTGCCAGCAGTTTAACAGGATACGGCTACACCTTC.

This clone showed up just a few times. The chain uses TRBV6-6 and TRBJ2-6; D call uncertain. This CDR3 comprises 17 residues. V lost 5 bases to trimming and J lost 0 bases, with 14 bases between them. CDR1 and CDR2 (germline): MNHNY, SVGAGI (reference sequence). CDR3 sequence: CASSLRSESSGANVLTF. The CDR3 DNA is TGTGCCAGCAGTCTTCGAAGTGAGAGCTCTGGGGCCAACGTCCTGACTTTC.

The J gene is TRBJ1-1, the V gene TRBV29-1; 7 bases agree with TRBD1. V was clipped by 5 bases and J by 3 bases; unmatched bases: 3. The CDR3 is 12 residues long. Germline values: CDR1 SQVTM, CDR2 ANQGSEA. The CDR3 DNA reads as TGCAGCGTTCCTGGACAGGACACTGAAGCTTTCTTT. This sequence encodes CSVPGQDTEAFF.

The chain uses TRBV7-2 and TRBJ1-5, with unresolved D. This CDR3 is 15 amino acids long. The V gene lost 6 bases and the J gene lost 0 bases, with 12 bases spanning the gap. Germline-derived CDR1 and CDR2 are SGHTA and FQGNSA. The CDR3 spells CASSQLSDSNQPQHF. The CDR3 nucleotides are TGTGCCAGCAGTCAATTGAGCGATAGCAATCAGCCCCAGCATTTT. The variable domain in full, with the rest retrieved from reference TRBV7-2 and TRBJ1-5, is GAGVSQSPSNKVTEKGKDVELRCDPISGHTALYWYRQSLGQGLEFLIYFQGNSAPDKSGLPSDRFSAERTGGSVSTLTIQRTQQEDSAVYLCASSQLSDSNQPQHFGDGTRLSIL.

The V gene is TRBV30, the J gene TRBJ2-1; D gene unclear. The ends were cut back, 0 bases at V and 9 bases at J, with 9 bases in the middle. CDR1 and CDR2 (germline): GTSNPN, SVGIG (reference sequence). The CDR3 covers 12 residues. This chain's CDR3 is CAWSVSPVEQFF. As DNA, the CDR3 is TGTGCCTGGAGTGTTAGCCCGGTTGAGCAGTTCTTC.

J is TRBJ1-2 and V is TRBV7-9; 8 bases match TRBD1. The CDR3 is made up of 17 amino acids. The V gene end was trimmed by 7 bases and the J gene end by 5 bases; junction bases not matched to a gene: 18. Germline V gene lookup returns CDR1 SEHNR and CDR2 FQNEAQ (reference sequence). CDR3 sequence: CASIGGRGRGIGYGYTF. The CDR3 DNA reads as TGTGCCAGCATTGGGGGCAGGGGGCGAGGCATCGGATATGGCTACACCTTC.

CDR3 in DNA: TGCGCCAGCAGCCTTGGCCAGGGGCCAACACTAGCTAACTATGGCTACACCTTC. Translated, it gives CASSLGQGPTLANYGYTF. This rearrangement joins TRBV5-1 to TRBJ1-2; D may be TRBD1 (6 bases). The CDR3 covers 18 residues. V was clipped by 4 bases and J by 0 bases, with 22 bases between them. Germline CDR1 reads SGHRS; CDR2 reads YFSETQ.

Here the CDR3 DNA reads TGCGCCAGCAGTCTTACAGGAAACTACGAGCAGTACTTC. Translation: CASSLTGNYEQYF. The chain carries TRBV5-1 and TRBJ2-7; D is perhaps TRBD1 (5 bases). The germline V gene encodes CDR1 SGHRS and CDR2 YFSETQ. CDR3 length: 13 amino acids. V dropped 5 bases and J dropped 3 bases, with 12 bases sitting between them.

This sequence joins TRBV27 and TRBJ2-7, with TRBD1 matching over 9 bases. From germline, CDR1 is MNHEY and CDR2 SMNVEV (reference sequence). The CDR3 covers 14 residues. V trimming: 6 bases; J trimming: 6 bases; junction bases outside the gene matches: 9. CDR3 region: CASRSGTGTGEQYF. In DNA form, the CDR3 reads TGTGCCAGCAGATCCGGGACAGGGACTGGCGAGCAGTACTTC.

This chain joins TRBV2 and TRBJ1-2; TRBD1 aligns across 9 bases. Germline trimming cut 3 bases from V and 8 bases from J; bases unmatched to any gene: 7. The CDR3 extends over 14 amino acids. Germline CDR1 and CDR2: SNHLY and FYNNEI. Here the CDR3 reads CASSDSQGASGYTF. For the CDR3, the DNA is TGTGCCAGCAGTGATTCACAGGGGGCGAGCGGCTACACCTTC. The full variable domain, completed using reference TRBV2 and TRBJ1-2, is EPEVTQTPSHQVTQMGQEVILRCVPISNHLYFYWYRQILGQKVEFLVSFYNNEISEKSEIFDDQFSVERPDGSNFTLKIRSTKLEDSAMYFCASSDSQGASGYTFGSGTRLTVV.

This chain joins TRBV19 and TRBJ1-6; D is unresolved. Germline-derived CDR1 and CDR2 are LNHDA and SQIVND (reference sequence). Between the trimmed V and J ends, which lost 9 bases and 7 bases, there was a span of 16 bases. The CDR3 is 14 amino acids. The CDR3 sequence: CASSGNAFNSPLHF. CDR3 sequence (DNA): TGTGCCAGCTCGGGGAACGCCTTCAATTCACCCCTCCACTTT.

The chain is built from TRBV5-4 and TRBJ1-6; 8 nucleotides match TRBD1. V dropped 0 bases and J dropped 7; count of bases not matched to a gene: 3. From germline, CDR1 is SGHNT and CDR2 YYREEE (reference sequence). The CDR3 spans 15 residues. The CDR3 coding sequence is TGTGCCAGCAGCTTGGACAGGGGGAAAAATTCACCCCTCCACTTT. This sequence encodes CASSLDRGKNSPLHF.